The sequence of this T cell receptor beta chain was determined in a study of blood T cell repertoires in COVID-19. Study as a whole: The origin of the acute and convalescent COVID-19 samples was the United States, Italy and Spain. Nucleic acid was either cDNA or gDNA, and it came from T cells, B-cell-depleted T cells, or PBMCs.

Source study methods: Amplification of reference gene primers provided the estimated nucleated cell counts. Sequenced by immunoSEQ multiplex PCR; TCRdb stores in-frame clones only, minus some. V and J calls and clone size come straight from that table; D and trimming were deduced from the DNA. In the table there are under 250,000 clones, 82% of which are singletons. The CDR3 is 15 amino acids. Germline CDR1 reads LGHDT; CDR2 reads YNNKEL (reference sequence). Trimming at V came to 4 bases and at J to 6 bases, leaving 4 bases not matched to a gene. The J gene is TRBJ1-6, the V gene TRBV3-1 (or the pseudogene TRBV3-2), with 9 bases identical to TRBD1. Sequenced: peripheral blood. This receptor was taken from a woman aged 40 to 55 with acute or convalescent COVID-19. The CDR3 protein is CASSPGTGSNSPLHF. The CDR3 DNA sequence: TGTGCCAGCAGCCCCGGGACAGGGAGTAATTCACCCCTCCACTTT.